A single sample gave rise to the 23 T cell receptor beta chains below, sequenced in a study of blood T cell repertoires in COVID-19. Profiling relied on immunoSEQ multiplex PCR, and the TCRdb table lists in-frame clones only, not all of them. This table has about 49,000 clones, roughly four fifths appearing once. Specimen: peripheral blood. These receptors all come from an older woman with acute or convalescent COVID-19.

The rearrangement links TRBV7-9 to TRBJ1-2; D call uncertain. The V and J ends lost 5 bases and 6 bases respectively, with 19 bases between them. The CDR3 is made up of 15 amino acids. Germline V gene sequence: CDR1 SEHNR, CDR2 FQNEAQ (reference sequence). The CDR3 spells CASSPRNQKGDGYTF. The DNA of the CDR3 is TGTGCCAGCAGCCCTCGTAACCAAAAAGGAGATGGCTACACCTTC.

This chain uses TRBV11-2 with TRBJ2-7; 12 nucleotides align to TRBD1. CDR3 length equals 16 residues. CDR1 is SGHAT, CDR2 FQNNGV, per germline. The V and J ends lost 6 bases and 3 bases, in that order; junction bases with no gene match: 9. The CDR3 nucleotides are TGTGCCAGCAGGCGCGCCGGGACAGGGGGCTACTACGAGCAGTACTTC. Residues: CASRRAGTGGYYEQYF.

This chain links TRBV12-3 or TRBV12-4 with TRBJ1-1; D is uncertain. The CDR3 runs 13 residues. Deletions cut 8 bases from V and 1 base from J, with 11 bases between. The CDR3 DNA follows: TGTGCCAGCGAACCAAGTAGGAACACTGAAGCTTTCTTT. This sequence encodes CASEPSRNTEAFF.

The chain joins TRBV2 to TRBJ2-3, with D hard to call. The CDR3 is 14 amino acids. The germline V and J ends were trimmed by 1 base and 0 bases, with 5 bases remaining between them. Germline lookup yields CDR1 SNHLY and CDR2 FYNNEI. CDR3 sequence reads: CASSEVLSTDTQYF. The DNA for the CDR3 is TGTGCCAGCAGTGAAGTCCTAAGCACAGATACGCAGTATTTT.

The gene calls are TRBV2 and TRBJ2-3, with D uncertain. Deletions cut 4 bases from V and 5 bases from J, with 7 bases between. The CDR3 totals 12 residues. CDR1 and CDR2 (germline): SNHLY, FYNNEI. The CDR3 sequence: CASSASGDTQYF. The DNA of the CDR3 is TGTGCCAGCAGTGCATCGGGAGATACGCAGTATTTT.

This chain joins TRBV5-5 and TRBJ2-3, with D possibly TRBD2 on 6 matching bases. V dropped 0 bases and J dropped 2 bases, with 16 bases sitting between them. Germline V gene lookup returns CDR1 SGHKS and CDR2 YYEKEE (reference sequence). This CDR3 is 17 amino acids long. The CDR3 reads CASSLVGPGVVTDTQYF. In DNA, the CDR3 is TGTGCCAGCAGCTTGGTTGGGCCGGGGGTGGTCACAGATACGCAGTATTTT. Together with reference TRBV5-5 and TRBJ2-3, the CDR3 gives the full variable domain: DAGVTQSPTHLIKTRGQQVTLRCSPISGHKSVSWYQQVLGQGPQFIFQYYEKEERGRGNFPDRFSARQFPNYSSELNVNALLLGDSALYLCASSLVGPGVVTDTQYFGPGTRLTVL.

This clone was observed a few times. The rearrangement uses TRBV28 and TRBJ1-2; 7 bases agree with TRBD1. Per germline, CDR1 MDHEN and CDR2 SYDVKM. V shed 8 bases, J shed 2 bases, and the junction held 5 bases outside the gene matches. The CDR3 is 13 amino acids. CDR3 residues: CASGLTGNYGYTF. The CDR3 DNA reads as TGTGCCAGCGGGCTGACAGGGAACTATGGCTACACCTTC.

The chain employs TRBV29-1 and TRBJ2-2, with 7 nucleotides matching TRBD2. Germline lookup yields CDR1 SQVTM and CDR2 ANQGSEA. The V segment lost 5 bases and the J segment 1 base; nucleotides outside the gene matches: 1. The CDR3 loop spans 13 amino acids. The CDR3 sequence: CSVQRENTGELFF. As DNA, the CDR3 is TGCAGCGTTCAGCGGGAGAACACCGGGGAGCTGTTTTTT.

CDR3 DNA: TGTGCCAGCATCAACCAGGGAACTAATGAAAAACTGTTTTTT. Translated: CASINQGTNEKLFF. The rearrangement uses TRBV6-5 and TRBJ1-4, with a possible D match to TRBD1 (5 bases). The germline gives CDR1 MNHEY, CDR2 SVGAGI. The CDR3 is made up of 14 amino acids. Trimming cost V 7 bases and J 1 base, with 10 bases left between them.

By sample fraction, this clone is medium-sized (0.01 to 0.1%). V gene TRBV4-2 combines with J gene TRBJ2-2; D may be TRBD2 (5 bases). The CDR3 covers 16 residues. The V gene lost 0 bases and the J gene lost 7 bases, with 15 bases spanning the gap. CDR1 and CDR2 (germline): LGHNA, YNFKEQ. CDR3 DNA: TGTGCCAGCAGCCAAGAGCGCGGAGCGGCGGACGGGGAGCTGTTTTTT. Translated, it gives CASSQERGAADGELFF.

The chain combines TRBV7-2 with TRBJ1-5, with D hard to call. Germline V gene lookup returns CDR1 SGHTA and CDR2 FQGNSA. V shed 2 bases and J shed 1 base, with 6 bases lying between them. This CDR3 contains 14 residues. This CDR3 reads CASSLKLSNQPQHF. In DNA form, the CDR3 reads TGTGCCAGCAGCTTAAAATTAAGCAATCAGCCCCAGCATTTT. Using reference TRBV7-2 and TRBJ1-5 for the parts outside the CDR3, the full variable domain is GAGVSQSPSNKVTEKGKDVELRCDPISGHTALYWYRQSLGQGLEFLIYFQGNSAPDKSGLPSDRFSAERTGGSVSTLTIQRTQQEDSAVYLCASSLKLSNQPQHFGDGTRLSIL.

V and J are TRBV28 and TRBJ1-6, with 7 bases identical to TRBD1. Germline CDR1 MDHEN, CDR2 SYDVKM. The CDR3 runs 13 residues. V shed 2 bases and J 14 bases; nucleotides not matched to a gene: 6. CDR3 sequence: CASSLGTEETLHF. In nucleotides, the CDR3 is TGTGCCAGCAGTTTAGGGACAGAGGAAACCCTCCACTTT.

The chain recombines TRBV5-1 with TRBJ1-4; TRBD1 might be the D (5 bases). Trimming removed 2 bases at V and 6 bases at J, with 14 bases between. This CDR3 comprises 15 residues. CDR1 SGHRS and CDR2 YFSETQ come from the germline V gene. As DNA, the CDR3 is TGCGCCAGCAGCTTCACCGGGACTGACTATGAAAAACTGTTTTTT. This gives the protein CASSFTGTDYEKLFF.

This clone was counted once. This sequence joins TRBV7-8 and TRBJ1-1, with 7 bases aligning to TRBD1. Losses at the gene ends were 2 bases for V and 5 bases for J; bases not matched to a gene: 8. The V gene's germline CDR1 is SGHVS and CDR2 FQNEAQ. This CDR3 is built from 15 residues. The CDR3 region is CASSLRGQAGTEAFF. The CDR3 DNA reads TGTGCCAGCAGCTTACGAGGACAGGCCGGTACTGAAGCTTTCTTT.

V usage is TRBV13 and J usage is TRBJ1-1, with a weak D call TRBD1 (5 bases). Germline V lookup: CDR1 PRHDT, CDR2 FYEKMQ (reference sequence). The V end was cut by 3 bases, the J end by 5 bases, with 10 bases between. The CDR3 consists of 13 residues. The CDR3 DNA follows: TGTGCCAGCAGCTTGGGGGGGAGGACTGAAGCTTTCTTT. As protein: CASSLGGRTEAFF. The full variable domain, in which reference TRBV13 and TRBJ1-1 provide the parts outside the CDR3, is AAGVIQSPRHLIKEKRETATLKCYPIPRHDTVYWYQQGPGQDPQFLISFYEKMQSDKGSIPDRFSAQQFSDYHSELNMSSLELGDSALYFCASSLGGRTEAFFGQGTRLTVV.

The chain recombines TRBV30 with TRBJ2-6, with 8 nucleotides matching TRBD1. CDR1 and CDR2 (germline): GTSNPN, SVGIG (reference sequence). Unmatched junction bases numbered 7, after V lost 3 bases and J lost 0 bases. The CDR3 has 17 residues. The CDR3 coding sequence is TGTGCCTGGAGGCGGGACAGGACCATCTCTGGGGCCAACGTCCTGACTTTC. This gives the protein CAWRRDRTISGANVLTF.

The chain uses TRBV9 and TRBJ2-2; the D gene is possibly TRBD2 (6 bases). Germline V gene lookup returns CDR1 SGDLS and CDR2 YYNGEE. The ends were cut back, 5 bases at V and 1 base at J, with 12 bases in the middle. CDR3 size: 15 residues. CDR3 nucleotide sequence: TGTGCCAGCAGTGATGGGACTCTGAACACCGGGGAGCTGTTTTTT. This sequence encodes CASSDGTLNTGELFF.

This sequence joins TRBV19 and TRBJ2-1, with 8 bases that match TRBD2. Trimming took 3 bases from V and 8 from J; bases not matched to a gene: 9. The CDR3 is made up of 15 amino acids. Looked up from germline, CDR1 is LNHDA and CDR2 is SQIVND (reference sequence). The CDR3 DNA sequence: TGTGCCAGTAGTATTGCGGGGGGAGGTAGGCATGAGCAGTTCTTC. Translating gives CASSIAGGGRHEQFF.

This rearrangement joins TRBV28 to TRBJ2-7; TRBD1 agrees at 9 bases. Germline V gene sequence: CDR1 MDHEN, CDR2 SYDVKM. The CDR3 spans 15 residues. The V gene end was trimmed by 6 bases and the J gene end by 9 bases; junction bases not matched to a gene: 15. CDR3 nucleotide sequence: TGTGCCAGCAGCTTAGGGGGACAGGGAAGTGTCTTGCAGTACTTC. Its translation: CASSLGGQGSVLQYF.

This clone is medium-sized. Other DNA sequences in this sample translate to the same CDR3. In DNA, the CDR3 is TGTGCCAGCAGCAGTAAGAGGCTAGCGGGGGCTTCCAATGAGCAGTTCTTC. Its translation: CASSSKRLAGASNEQFF. J is TRBJ2-1 and V is TRBV7-9, with 10 positions matching TRBD2. From germline, CDR1 is SEHNR and CDR2 FQNEAQ (reference sequence). The CDR3 has 17 residues. Trimming at V came to 5 bases and at J to 6 bases, leaving 13 bases not matched to a gene.

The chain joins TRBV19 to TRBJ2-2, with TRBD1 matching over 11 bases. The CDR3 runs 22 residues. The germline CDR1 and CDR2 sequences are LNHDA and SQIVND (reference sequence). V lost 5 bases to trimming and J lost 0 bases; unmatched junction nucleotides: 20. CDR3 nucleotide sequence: TGTGCCAGTAGTGGGACAGGGGGGGATCCCAAGAAACCAAGCGCGAACACCGGGGAGCTGTTTTTT. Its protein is CASSGTGGDPKKPSANTGELFF.

The CDR3 sequence is CASSPRPGVAGSDTQYF. The CDR3 region has the DNA TGTGCCAGCAGCCCCCGACCGGGTGTGGCGGGATCGGATACGCAGTATTTT. The rearrangement uses TRBV7-3 and TRBJ2-3; weak D call: TRBD2 (6 bases). The germline gives CDR1 SGHTA, CDR2 FQGTGA. V dropped 5 bases and J dropped 6 bases, with 24 bases sitting between them. The CDR3 covers 17 residues.

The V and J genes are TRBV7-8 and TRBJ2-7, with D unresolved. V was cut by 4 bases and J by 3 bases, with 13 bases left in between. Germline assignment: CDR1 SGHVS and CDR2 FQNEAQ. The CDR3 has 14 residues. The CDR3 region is CASSSNVQSYEQYF. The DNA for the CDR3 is TGTGCCAGCAGCTCGAACGTACAAAGCTACGAGCAGTACTTC.